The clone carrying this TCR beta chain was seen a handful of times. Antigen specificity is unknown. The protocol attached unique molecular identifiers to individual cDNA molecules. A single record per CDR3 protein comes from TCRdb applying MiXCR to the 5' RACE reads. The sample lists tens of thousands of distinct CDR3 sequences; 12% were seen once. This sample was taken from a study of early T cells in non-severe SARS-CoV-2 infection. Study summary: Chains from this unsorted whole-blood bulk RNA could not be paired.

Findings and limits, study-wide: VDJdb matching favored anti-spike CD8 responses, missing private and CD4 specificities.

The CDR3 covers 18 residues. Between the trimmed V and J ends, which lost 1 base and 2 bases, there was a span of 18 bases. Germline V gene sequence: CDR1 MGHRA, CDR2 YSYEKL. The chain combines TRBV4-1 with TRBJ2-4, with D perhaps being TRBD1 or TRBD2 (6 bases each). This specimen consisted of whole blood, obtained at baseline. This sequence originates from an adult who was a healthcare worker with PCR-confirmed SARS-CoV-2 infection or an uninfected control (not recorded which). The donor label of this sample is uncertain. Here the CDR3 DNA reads TGCGCCAGCAGCCAAGGGTCTTTGGGGGGCGGTACCAAAAACATTCAGTACTTC. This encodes CASSQGSLGGGTKNIQYF.